Shown below are 7 T cell receptor beta chains from a single sample sequenced in a study of vaccination effects on CD4 cells after COVID-19. TCRdb keeps only in-frame clones here, not all; method: immunoSEQ multiplex PCR. The sample has just under 75,000 clones, around 67% seen once. Investigators separated out CD4+ T cells once about 10 days of culture had passed. Each participant received a vaccine that was either BNT162b2 or mRNA-1273, given as two doses. These TCRs' antigens remain unknown. The source material was CD4+ T cells from PBMCs cultured without peptide, sampled after COVID-19 vaccination. Source of these receptors: a human donor who received a COVID-19 vaccine.

The chain employs TRBV7-9 and TRBJ2-1; TRBD2 aligns across 7 bases. V was pared by 2 bases and J by 4 bases, with 8 bases of the junction left unmatched. Germline lookup yields CDR1 SEHNR and CDR2 FQNEAQ (reference sequence). The CDR3 consists of 16 residues. CDR3 sequence: CASSLPGLGAYNEQFF. CDR3 bases: TGTGCCAGCAGCTTACCCGGACTAGGGGCATACAATGAGCAGTTCTTC.

This chain connects TRBV11-2 to TRBJ2-3; TRBD2 is a possible D gene (7 bases). This CDR3 has 14 residues. V dropped 6 bases and J dropped 3 bases, with 13 bases sitting between them. Germline CDR1 reads SGHAT; CDR2 reads FQNNGV. The CDR3 DNA follows: TGTGCCAGCAGAAAAAGGGGGGGAACAGATACGCAGTATTTT. Its protein product is CASRKRGGTDTQYF.

Only a few counts were recorded for this clone. The V gene is TRBV5-1, the J gene TRBJ1-2; D unclear. Trimming removed 3 bases from V and 2 bases from J, with 14 bases in between. The CDR3 is 15 amino acids. Germline CDR1 and CDR2: SGHRS and YFSETQ. The CDR3, as DNA: TGCGCCAGCAGCTCCCTGGTTGGGGAGAACTATGGCTACACCTTC. Protein: CASSSLVGENYGYTF.

The table lists this clone with a few counts. The chain joins TRBV19 to TRBJ1-1, with 7 nucleotides matching TRBD1. Germline-derived CDR1 and CDR2 are LNHDA and SQIVND (reference sequence). Germline trimming cut 4 bases from V and 1 base from J; bases unmatched to any gene: 6. The CDR3 is 15 amino acids. The CDR3 here is CASSNLGQPNTEAFF. The CDR3 nucleotides are TGTGCCAGTAGTAACCTGGGACAGCCGAACACTGAAGCTTTCTTT.

The chain employs TRBV6-6 and TRBJ1-5, with TRBD1 matching 7 bases. The CDR3 contains 14 residues. Trimming at V came to 6 bases and at J to 2 bases, leaving 4 bases not matched to a gene. Germline CDR1 MNHNY, CDR2 SVGAGI (reference sequence). The DNA of the CDR3 is TGTGCCAGCAGCCCCGGACAGGGCAATCAGCCCCAGCATTTT. Its translation is CASSPGQGNQPQHF.

The rearrangement joins TRBV7-2 to TRBJ2-5, with a weak D call TRBD1 (6 bases). The germline V gene has CDR1 SGHTA and CDR2 FQGNSA. V gave up 5 bases and J gave up 5 bases, with 18 bases separating them. The CDR3 is 15 amino acids. CDR3 in DNA: TGTGCCAGCAGCACGGCCGGGACACCCAGGGAGACCCAGTACTTC. Amino acids: CASSTAGTPRETQYF.

Only a few counts were recorded for this clone. This CDR3 reads CASSSDRLAGAETQYF. The CDR3 DNA is TGTGCCAGTAGTTCCGACCGACTAGCGGGGGCAGAGACCCAGTACTTC. J is TRBJ2-5 and V is TRBV19, with TRBD2 matching 12 bases. CDR1 and CDR2 (germline): LNHDA, SQIVND (reference sequence). V dropped 5 bases and J dropped 4; count of bases not matched to a gene: 8. This CDR3 is built from 16 residues.